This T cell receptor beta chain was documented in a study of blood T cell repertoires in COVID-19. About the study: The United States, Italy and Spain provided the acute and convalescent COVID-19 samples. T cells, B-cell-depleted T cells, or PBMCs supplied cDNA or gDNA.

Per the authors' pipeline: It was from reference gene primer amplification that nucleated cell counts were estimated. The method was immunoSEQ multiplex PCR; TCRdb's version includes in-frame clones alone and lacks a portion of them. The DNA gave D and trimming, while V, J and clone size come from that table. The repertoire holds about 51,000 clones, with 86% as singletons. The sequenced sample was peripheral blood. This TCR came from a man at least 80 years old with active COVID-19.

The CDR3 DNA follows: TGTGCCACCAGCGGCAGGGCCAGCTCCTACGAGCAGTACTTC. This gives the protein CATSGRASSYEQYF. The rearrangement uses TRBV15 and TRBJ2-7; D perhaps matches TRBD1 (5 bases). This CDR3 is 14 amino acids long. CDR1 and CDR2 (germline): LNHNV, YYDKDF (reference sequence). The V and J ends lost 5 bases and 0 bases respectively, with 11 bases between them.